A selection of T cell receptor beta chains follows, all from one sample in a study of blood T cell repertoires in COVID-19. Clones were read by immunoSEQ multiplex PCR, and TCRdb kept only the in-frame ones, dropping some. The sample consists of over 300,000 clones, 83% of them appearing once. Input material: peripheral blood. These receptors were obtained from a woman aged 50 to 65 with acute or convalescent COVID-19. The CDR3 runs from the conserved cysteine through the conserved F or W. The order of the fields is D gene, V gene, clone size, J gene, CDR3 DNA, CDR3 protein. A D gene is named only where the DNA matches it firmly. The size entry is marked missing in some rows and otherwise reads once, few, many or a size class.

d_call: TRBD1; v_call: TRBV5-4; clone_size: -; j_call: TRBJ2-5; cdr3_nt: TGTGCCAGCAGCCCTGGACAGGGGGAGACCCAGTACTTC; cdr3_aa: CASSPGQGETQYF
d_call: -; v_call: TRBV5-1; clone_size: -; j_call: TRBJ1-4; cdr3_nt: TGCGCCAGCAGCTTGGTAGGGAGGAATGAAAAACTGTTTTTT; cdr3_aa: CASSLVGRNEKLFF
d_call: TRBD1; v_call: TRBV6-2/TRBV6-3; clone_size: -; j_call: TRBJ2-2; cdr3_nt: TGTGCCAGCAGTTACGGGACAGGCTCAACCGGGGAGCTGTTTTTT; cdr3_aa: CASSYGTGSTGELFF
d_call: TRBD2; v_call: TRBV19; clone_size: -; j_call: TRBJ2-7; cdr3_nt: TGTGCCAGTAGTACCACTGGACTAGCGGGAATTGAGTACTTC; cdr3_aa: CASSTTGLAGIEYF
d_call: TRBD2; v_call: TRBV3-1/TRBV3-2; clone_size: -; j_call: TRBJ2-1; cdr3_nt: TGTGCCAGCAGCCAAGACAATAGCGGGAGATGGGTGGCGTATGAGCAGTTCTTC; cdr3_aa: CASSQDNSGRWVAYEQFF
d_call: TRBD2; v_call: TRBV5-1; clone_size: -; j_call: TRBJ2-2; cdr3_nt: TGCGCCAACAGCTGGGGACTGTGGGGACTAGCGGAATCGTCGACCGGGGAGCTGTTTTTT; cdr3_aa: CANSWGLWGLAESSTGELFF
d_call: -; v_call: TRBV6-6; clone_size: few; j_call: TRBJ2-7; cdr3_nt: TGTGCCAGCGGCGAGTCCAGGAACGAGCAGTACTTC; cdr3_aa: CASGESRNEQYF
d_call: -; v_call: TRBV2; clone_size: many; j_call: TRBJ1-2; cdr3_nt: TGTGCCAGCAAAGAGCAATCCTATGGCTACACCTTC; cdr3_aa: CASKEQSYGYTF
d_call: TRBD1; v_call: TRBV10-1; clone_size: many; j_call: TRBJ1-3; cdr3_nt: TGCGCCAGCAGTCGGACAGGTGGAAACACCATATATTTT; cdr3_aa: CASSRTGGNTIYF
d_call: -; v_call: TRBV7-7; clone_size: -; j_call: TRBJ2-1; cdr3_nt: TGTGCCAGCGGAAGAGGCAATGAGCAGTTCTTC; cdr3_aa: CASGRGNEQFF
d_call: TRBD1; v_call: TRBV9; clone_size: -; j_call: TRBJ1-2; cdr3_nt: TGTGCCAGCAGCGCCCGGGGACAGGGCAGAACTAACTATGGCTACACCTTC; cdr3_aa: CASSARGQGRTNYGYTF
d_call: TRBD1; v_call: TRBV24-1; clone_size: -; j_call: TRBJ2-3; cdr3_nt: TGTGCCACCAGTGACCCAGGGACAGCGGACCTCACAGATACGCAGTATTTT; cdr3_aa: CATSDPGTADLTDTQYF
d_call: TRBD1; v_call: TRBV19; clone_size: -; j_call: TRBJ2-7; cdr3_nt: TGTGCCAGTAGTCAACGACAGGGAAATACCTACGAGCAGTACTTC; cdr3_aa: CASSQRQGNTYEQYF
d_call: -; v_call: TRBV2; clone_size: -; j_call: TRBJ2-5; cdr3_nt: TGTGCCAGAGAGGGGGTGAAAGAGACCCAGTACTTC; cdr3_aa: CAREGVKETQYF
d_call: -; v_call: TRBV2; clone_size: -; j_call: TRBJ1-3; cdr3_nt: TGTGCCAGCGGGGGGACGAGGACTGGAAACACCATATATTTT; cdr3_aa: CASGGTRTGNTIYF
d_call: -; v_call: TRBV3-1/TRBV3-2; clone_size: -; j_call: TRBJ1-1; cdr3_nt: TGTGCCAGCAGCTACCGGGACTCCGGAACTACTGAAGCTTTCTTT; cdr3_aa: CASSYRDSGTTEAFF
d_call: -; v_call: TRBV5-5; clone_size: -; j_call: TRBJ2-5; cdr3_nt: TGTGCCAGCAGCGTCGACTGGAACTACCAAGAGACCCAGTACTTC; cdr3_aa: CASSVDWNYQETQYF
d_call: TRBD2; v_call: TRBV7-2; clone_size: -; j_call: TRBJ2-2; cdr3_nt: TGTGCCAGCAGCTTAGATCCAGCGGGAGTCCGGGAGCTGTTTTTT; cdr3_aa: CASSLDPAGVRELFF
d_call: TRBD1; v_call: TRBV4-1; clone_size: -; j_call: TRBJ2-5; cdr3_nt: TGCGCCAGCAGCATTACCTTGACAGGGGGCAGACAAGAGACCCAGTACTTC; cdr3_aa: CASSITLTGGRQETQYF
d_call: TRBD2; v_call: TRBV7-2; clone_size: -; j_call: TRBJ2-3; cdr3_nt: TGTGCCAGCAGGGCGGGAGTGTTTGGGGATACGCAGTATTTT; cdr3_aa: CASRAGVFGDTQYF
d_call: TRBD2; v_call: TRBV9; clone_size: -; j_call: TRBJ2-5; cdr3_nt: TGTGCCAGCAGCCCACAGATCGGGGGGGAGACCCAGTACTTC; cdr3_aa: CASSPQIGGETQYF
d_call: TRBD2; v_call: TRBV18; clone_size: -; j_call: TRBJ2-2; cdr3_nt: TGTGCCAGCTCACTAGGGACTAGCGAACTAACCGGGGAGCTGTTTTTT; cdr3_aa: CASSLGTSELTGELFF
d_call: -; v_call: TRBV10-1; clone_size: -; j_call: TRBJ2-3; cdr3_nt: TGCGCCAGCAGTGATCGGGGGGCTAGCACAGATACGCAGTATTTT; cdr3_aa: CASSDRGASTDTQYF
d_call: -; v_call: TRBV11-3; clone_size: -; j_call: TRBJ2-3; cdr3_nt: TGTGCCAGCAGCGCTGGAGGGGCAACAGATACGCAGTATTTT; cdr3_aa: CASSAGGATDTQYF
d_call: -; v_call: TRBV5-6; clone_size: -; j_call: TRBJ1-6; cdr3_nt: TGTGCCAGCAGCCTGTGGCCCCTCGGGATGGATTCACCCCTCCACTTT; cdr3_aa: CASSLWPLGMDSPLHF
d_call: -; v_call: TRBV27; clone_size: -; j_call: TRBJ1-2; cdr3_nt: TGTGCCAGCAGACCAAAGGGGACTGGGTACTATGGCTACACCTTC; cdr3_aa: CASRPKGTGYYGYTF
d_call: -; v_call: TRBV6-6; clone_size: -; j_call: TRBJ1-1; cdr3_nt: TGTGCCAGCAGTTACTCGTGGCAGAACACTGAAGCTTTCTTT; cdr3_aa: CASSYSWQNTEAFF
d_call: TRBD1; v_call: TRBV27; clone_size: -; j_call: TRBJ1-2; cdr3_nt: TGTGCCAGCAGTTTAGGGACAGGGGTGACGGGTGGCTACACCTTC; cdr3_aa: CASSLGTGVTGGYTF
d_call: TRBD1; v_call: TRBV5-1; clone_size: -; j_call: TRBJ2-2; cdr3_nt: TGCGCCAGCAGCCCAGGGACAGCGAACACCGGGGAGCTGTTTTTT; cdr3_aa: CASSPGTANTGELFF
d_call: TRBD1; v_call: TRBV29-1; clone_size: -; j_call: TRBJ1-1; cdr3_nt: TGCAGCGTCATTCCGGGACAGGGAGTTAGGGGGAACACTGAAGCTTTCTTT; cdr3_aa: CSVIPGQGVRGNTEAFF
d_call: -; v_call: TRBV19; clone_size: once; j_call: TRBJ1-5; cdr3_nt: TGTGCCAGTACCTTGGGCCAGGGCCAGCCCCAGCATTTT; cdr3_aa: CASTLGQGQPQHF
d_call: -; v_call: TRBV6-1; clone_size: -; j_call: TRBJ1-2; cdr3_nt: TGTGCCAGCAGTGAGGGCAGGGGCTATGGCTACACCTTC; cdr3_aa: CASSEGRGYGYTF
d_call: TRBD2; v_call: TRBV4-3; clone_size: many; j_call: TRBJ2-3; cdr3_nt: TGCGCCAGCAGCCAAGAGGGACTAGGGGGAGATACGCAGTATTTT; cdr3_aa: CASSQEGLGGDTQYF
d_call: TRBD1; v_call: TRBV6-6; clone_size: -; j_call: TRBJ2-5; cdr3_nt: TGTGCCAGCAGTCGACAGGGTTTAGAGACCCAGTACTTC; cdr3_aa: CASSRQGLETQYF
d_call: -; v_call: TRBV11-2; clone_size: -; j_call: TRBJ1-1; cdr3_nt: TGTGCCAGCAGCTTGCACCCGTCGCAACAGAGGACTAACACTGAAGCTTTCTTT; cdr3_aa: CASSLHPSQQRTNTEAFF
d_call: -; v_call: TRBV6-5; clone_size: -; j_call: TRBJ1-2; cdr3_nt: TGTGCCAGCAGCGCCGCGGGGTACTATGGCTACACCTTC; cdr3_aa: CASSAAGYYGYTF
d_call: TRBD1; v_call: TRBV29-1; clone_size: -; j_call: TRBJ2-4; cdr3_nt: TGCAGCGGCGAGGACAGGGGGAACATTCAGTACTTC; cdr3_aa: CSGEDRGNIQYF
d_call: -; v_call: TRBV7-2; clone_size: few; j_call: TRBJ1-5; cdr3_nt: TGTGCCAGCAGCTTCCAGAAGAATCAGCCCCAGCATTTT; cdr3_aa: CASSFQKNQPQHF
d_call: TRBD1; v_call: TRBV6-5; clone_size: -; j_call: TRBJ1-6; cdr3_nt: TGTGCCAGCAGTCCCTTAGGACAGGAAAATTCACCCCTCCACTTT; cdr3_aa: CASSPLGQENSPLHF
d_call: -; v_call: TRBV5-4; clone_size: -; j_call: TRBJ1-2; cdr3_nt: TGTGCCAGCATCTACAGTGTCGCAGGAACTGGGGGGGGCTACACCTTC; cdr3_aa: CASIYSVAGTGGGYTF
d_call: -; v_call: TRBV5-1; clone_size: -; j_call: TRBJ1-3; cdr3_nt: TGCGCCAGCAGCTTGACGTCCCCTGGGGAGGGAAACACCATATATTTT; cdr3_aa: CASSLTSPGEGNTIYF
d_call: -; v_call: TRBV30; clone_size: -; j_call: TRBJ1-1; cdr3_nt: TGTGCCTGGAGTTTTCAGGGTAGGAACACTGAAGCTTTCTTT; cdr3_aa: CAWSFQGRNTEAFF
d_call: TRBD2; v_call: TRBV7-3; clone_size: few; j_call: TRBJ2-1; cdr3_nt: TGTGCCAGCAGCTTACCGCTAGCGGATAACAATGAGCAGTTCTTC; cdr3_aa: CASSLPLADNNEQFF
d_call: TRBD1; v_call: TRBV6-5; clone_size: -; j_call: TRBJ1-2; cdr3_nt: TGTGCCAGCACCCCAGAGGGACAGAGGGGCTACACCTTC; cdr3_aa: CASTPEGQRGYTF
d_call: -; v_call: TRBV7-2; clone_size: -; j_call: TRBJ1-2; cdr3_nt: TGTGCCAGCAGCCACCGACAGTTCTATGGCTACACCTTC; cdr3_aa: CASSHRQFYGYTF
d_call: -; v_call: TRBV19; clone_size: -; j_call: TRBJ2-1; cdr3_nt: TGTGCCAGTAGTGCTAGTCCCGGCTCCTACAATGAGCAGTTCTTC; cdr3_aa: CASSASPGSYNEQFF
d_call: TRBD1; v_call: TRBV5-4; clone_size: -; j_call: TRBJ1-1; cdr3_nt: TGTGCCAGCAGCCTGGGACAGCAGAACACTGAAGCTTTCTTT; cdr3_aa: CASSLGQQNTEAFF
d_call: TRBD1; v_call: TRBV9; clone_size: -; j_call: TRBJ1-1; cdr3_nt: TGTGCCAGCAGCACCGACAGGGACACTGAAGCTTTCTTT; cdr3_aa: CASSTDRDTEAFF
d_call: -; v_call: TRBV19; clone_size: -; j_call: TRBJ2-2; cdr3_nt: TGTGCCAGTAGTCCACCCAACTACCCGAACACCGGGGAGCTGTTTTTT; cdr3_aa: CASSPPNYPNTGELFF
d_call: -; v_call: TRBV5-6; clone_size: -; j_call: TRBJ1-2; cdr3_nt: TGTGCCAGCAGCTTCACCGGGACATCAGACTATGGCTACACCTTC; cdr3_aa: CASSFTGTSDYGYTF
d_call: -; v_call: TRBV5-1; clone_size: -; j_call: TRBJ1-4; cdr3_nt: TGCGCCAGCAGCTTGGACTCAAGAAATGAAAAACTGTTTTTT; cdr3_aa: CASSLDSRNEKLFF
d_call: -; v_call: TRBV4-3; clone_size: -; j_call: TRBJ2-1; cdr3_nt: TGCGCCAGCAGCTCACGGCGGGGCGATGAGCAGTTCTTC; cdr3_aa: CASSSRRGDEQFF
d_call: -; v_call: TRBV9; clone_size: -; j_call: TRBJ1-6; cdr3_nt: TGTGCCAGCAGCCCTTTAGGGGGAGATATTTCACCCCTCCACTTT; cdr3_aa: CASSPLGGDISPLHF
d_call: TRBD2; v_call: TRBV7-3; clone_size: -; j_call: TRBJ2-3; cdr3_nt: TGTGCCAGCAGCCTCGGGAACGGGAGGGCTGCAGATACGCAGTATTTT; cdr3_aa: CASSLGNGRAADTQYF
d_call: -; v_call: TRBV6-5; clone_size: -; j_call: TRBJ1-3; cdr3_nt: TGTGCCAGCAGTCGAGGGTTTTCTGGAAACACCATATATTTT; cdr3_aa: CASSRGFSGNTIYF
d_call: -; v_call: TRBV24-1; clone_size: -; j_call: TRBJ1-1; cdr3_nt: TGTGCCACCAGTGATGAGAAGAACACTGAAGCTTTCTTT; cdr3_aa: CATSDEKNTEAFF
d_call: TRBD2; v_call: TRBV19; clone_size: -; j_call: TRBJ2-1; cdr3_nt: TGTGCCAGTAGTCCCGGACTAGCGTACAATGAGCAGTTCTTC; cdr3_aa: CASSPGLAYNEQFF
d_call: -; v_call: TRBV2; clone_size: -; j_call: TRBJ1-2; cdr3_nt: TGTGCCAGCCGGGTCTATGTCTATGGCTACACCTTC; cdr3_aa: CASRVYVYGYTF
d_call: TRBD2; v_call: TRBV5-1; clone_size: -; j_call: TRBJ2-5; cdr3_nt: TGCGCCAGCAGCCCGGATGGACTAGCGATTGAGACCCAGTACTTC; cdr3_aa: CASSPDGLAIETQYF
d_call: TRBD1; v_call: TRBV5-4; clone_size: -; j_call: TRBJ1-2; cdr3_nt: TGTGCCAGCAGCTTGTTGCCGACAGGGGAGCATACCACCTTC; cdr3_aa: CASSLLPTGEHTTF